This T cell receptor (beta chain) was profiled in a study of blood T cell repertoires in COVID-19. This clone came up once. The same CDR3 can be traced to other DNA sequences in this sample. Germline CDR1 is MNHEY and CDR2 is SVGAGI. With V trimmed by 5 bases and J by 6 bases, 3 bases remained unmatched. This CDR3 has 13 amino acids. TCRdb's table, derived via immunoSEQ multiplex PCR, lists solely in-frame clones and lacks some. Of over 200,000 clones listed, about nine tenths were seen once; the top ten hold 2% to 2.5%. This chain links TRBV6-5 with TRBJ2-1; 8 nucleotides agree with TRBD2. The TCR comes from a woman aged 40-49 years with acute COVID-19. Source material: PBMCs or T cells enriched from blood (not recorded which). This CDR3 reads CASSPGGRNEQFF. CDR3 sequence (DNA): TGTGCCAGCAGTCCGGGGGGGCGCAATGAGCAGTTCTTC.